The rows below give T cell receptor beta chains drawn from one sample of a study of blood T cell repertoires in COVID-19. Measured with immunoSEQ multiplex PCR; TCRdb has only the in-frame clones, and not every one. Of about 120,000 clones in the sample, more than 80% were seen once. Sequencing used peripheral blood. These receptor sequences come from a woman between 45 and 65 years old with acute or convalescent COVID-19. The CDR3 runs from the conserved cysteine through the conserved F or W. The D gene is left open where the match is weak. For some rows the clone size is stated as once, few or many, or as a class when expanded; others skip it.

d_call | j_call | v_call | clone_size | cdr3_nt | cdr3_aa
TRBD2 | TRBJ2-7 | TRBV2 | NA | TGTGCCAGCAGTGAATGGAGAAGCGGGGGAAGTATAGAGCAGTACTTC | CASSEWRSGGSIEQYF
NA | TRBJ1-5 | TRBV30 | few | TGTGCCTGGAGCACCGGCAGCGCTTATAGCAATCAGCCCCAGCATTTT | CAWSTGSAYSNQPQHF
TRBD2 | TRBJ2-3 | TRBV4-2 | NA | TGTGCCAGCAGCCAAGGTTGGGCGGGGGGGCCGGCAGATACGCAGTATTTT | CASSQGWAGGPADTQYF
TRBD1 | TRBJ1-1 | TRBV25-1 | NA | TGTGCCAGCAAACAGACAGGGTGGACTGAAGCTTTCTTT | CASKQTGWTEAFF
NA | TRBJ2-4 | TRBV20-1 | NA | TGCAGTGCTAGTAAGGGGGCCAAAAACATTCAGTACTTC | CSASKGAKNIQYF
NA | TRBJ2-7 | TRBV6-6 | NA | TGTGCCAGCAGTTACTCAGGACAGACCTACGAGCAGTACTTC | CASSYSGQTYEQYF
TRBD1 | TRBJ1-2 | TRBV29-1 | NA | TGCAGCCTTTATGACAGGGGTGGCTACACCTTC | CSLYDRGGYTF
NA | TRBJ1-5 | TRBV5-8 | NA | TGTGCCAGCAGCCAAAGAGGGCCCAATCAGCCCCAGCATTTT | CASSQRGPNQPQHF
NA | TRBJ2-5 | TRBV5-1 | NA | TGCGCCAGCAGCTTGGGACGAGGGCGAGAGACCCAGTACTTC | CASSLGRGRETQYF
NA | TRBJ1-2 | TRBV18 | NA | TGTGCCAGCTACTTTCCCGGGGATTCGAGGGGCTACACCTTC | CASYFPGDSRGYTF
NA | TRBJ2-2 | TRBV7-2 | NA | TGTGCCAGCAGCTTCGGGAGTCCTCCTAGGACCGGGGAGCTGTTTTTT | CASSFGSPPRTGELFF
TRBD1 | TRBJ1-4 | TRBV28 | NA | TGTGCCAGCAGTTTCCCAGGGGGTAGTGTAAAACTGTTTTTT | CASSFPGGSVKLFF